This entry features one T cell receptor (beta chain) sequence. There are 12 residues in the CDR3. V was trimmed by 6 bases and J by 1 base, leaving 6 bases between them. The sample belongs to a study of CD8 T cells in Susac syndrome. The RNA, about 0.45 to 1 ug, was put through reverse transcription using random hexamers. TCRdb analysed the immunoSEQ multiplex PCR reads with MiXCR anew, one entry per CDR3 protein. The sample includes roughly 200,000 distinct CDR3 sequences, around 95% of them seen just once. The source is a human donor with multiple sclerosis. The source material was CD4+ T cells from PBMCs. V is TRBV12-3 or TRBV12-4 and J is TRBJ1-1; possible D gene TRBD1, 6 bases. The CDR3 DNA reads TGTGCCAGCAGGGACAGGAACACTGAAGCTTTCTTT. Residues: CASRDRNTEAFF.